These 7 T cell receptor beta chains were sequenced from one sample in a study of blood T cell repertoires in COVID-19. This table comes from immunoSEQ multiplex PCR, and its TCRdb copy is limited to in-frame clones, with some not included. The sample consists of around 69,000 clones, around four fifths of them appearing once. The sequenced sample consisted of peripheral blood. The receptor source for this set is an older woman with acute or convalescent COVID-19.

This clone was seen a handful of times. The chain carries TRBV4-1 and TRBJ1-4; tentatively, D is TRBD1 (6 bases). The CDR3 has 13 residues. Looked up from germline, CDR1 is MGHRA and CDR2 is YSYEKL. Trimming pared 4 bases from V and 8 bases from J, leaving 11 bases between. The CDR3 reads CASSRFDREKLFF. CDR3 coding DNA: TGCGCCAGCAGCCGGTTTGACAGGGAAAAACTGTTTTTT.

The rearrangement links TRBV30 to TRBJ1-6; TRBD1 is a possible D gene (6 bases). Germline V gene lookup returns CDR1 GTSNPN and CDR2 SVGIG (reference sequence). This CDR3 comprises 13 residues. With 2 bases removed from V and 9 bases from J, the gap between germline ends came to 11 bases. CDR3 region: CAWSRGGGSPLHF. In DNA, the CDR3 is TGTGCCTGGAGTCGTGGGGGCGGTTCACCCCTCCACTTT. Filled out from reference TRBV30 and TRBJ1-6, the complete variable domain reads SQTIHQWPATLVQPVGSPLSLECTVEGTSNPNLYWYRQAAGRGLQLLFYSVGIGQISSEVPQNLSASRPQDRQFILSSKKLLLSDSGFYLCAWSRGGGSPLHFGNGTRLTVT.

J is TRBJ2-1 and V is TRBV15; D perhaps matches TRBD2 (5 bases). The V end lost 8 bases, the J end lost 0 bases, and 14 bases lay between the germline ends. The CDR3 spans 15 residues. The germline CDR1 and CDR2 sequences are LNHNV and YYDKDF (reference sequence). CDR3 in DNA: TGTGCCACCGGGGAGCGACTTCACTCCTACAATGAGCAGTTCTTC. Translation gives CATGERLHSYNEQFF.

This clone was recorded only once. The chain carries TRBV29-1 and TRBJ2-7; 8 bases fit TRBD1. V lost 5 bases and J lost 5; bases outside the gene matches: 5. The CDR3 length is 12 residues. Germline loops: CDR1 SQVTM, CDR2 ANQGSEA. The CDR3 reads CSVRGQGNEQYF. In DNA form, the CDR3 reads TGCAGCGTTAGAGGACAGGGAAACGAGCAGTACTTC.

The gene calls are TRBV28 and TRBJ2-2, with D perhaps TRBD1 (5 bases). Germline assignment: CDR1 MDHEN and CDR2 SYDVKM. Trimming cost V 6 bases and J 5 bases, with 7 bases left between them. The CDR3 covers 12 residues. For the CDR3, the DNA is TGTGCCAGCAGAAGACAGACCGGGGAGCTGTTTTTT. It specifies CASRRQTGELFF.

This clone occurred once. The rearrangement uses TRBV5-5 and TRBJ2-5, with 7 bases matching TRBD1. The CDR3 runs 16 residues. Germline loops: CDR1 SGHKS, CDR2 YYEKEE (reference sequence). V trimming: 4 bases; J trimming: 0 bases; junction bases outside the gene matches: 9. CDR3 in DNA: TGTGCCAGCAGCCCGAGAGGGACAGCGTACCAAGAGACCCAGTACTTC. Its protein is CASSPRGTAYQETQYF.

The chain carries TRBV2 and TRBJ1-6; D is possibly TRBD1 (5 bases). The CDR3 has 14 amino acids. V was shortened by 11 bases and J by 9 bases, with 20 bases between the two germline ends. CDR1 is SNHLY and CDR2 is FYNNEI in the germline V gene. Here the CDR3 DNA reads TGTGCCGGTCAGGGTTCTCTTAAGGGTTCACCCCTCCACTTT. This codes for CAGQGSLKGSPLHF.